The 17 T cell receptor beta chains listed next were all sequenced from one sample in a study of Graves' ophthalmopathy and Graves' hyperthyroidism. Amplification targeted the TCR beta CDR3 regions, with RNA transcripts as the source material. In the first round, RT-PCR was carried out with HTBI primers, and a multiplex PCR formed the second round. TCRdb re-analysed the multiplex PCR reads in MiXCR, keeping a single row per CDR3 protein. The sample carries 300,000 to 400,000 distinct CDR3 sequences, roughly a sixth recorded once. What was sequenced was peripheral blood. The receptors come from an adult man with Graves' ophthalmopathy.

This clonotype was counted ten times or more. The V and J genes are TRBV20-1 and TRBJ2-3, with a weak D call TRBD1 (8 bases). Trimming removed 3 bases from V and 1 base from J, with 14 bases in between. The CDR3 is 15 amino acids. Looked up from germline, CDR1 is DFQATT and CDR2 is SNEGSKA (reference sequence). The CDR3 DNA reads TGCAGTGCTAGGAGTACAGGGGGGGGCACAGATACGCAGTATTTT. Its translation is CSARSTGGGTDTQYF.

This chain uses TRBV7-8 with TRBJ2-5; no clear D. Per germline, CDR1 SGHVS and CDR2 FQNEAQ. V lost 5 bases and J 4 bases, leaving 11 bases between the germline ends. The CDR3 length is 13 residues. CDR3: CASSRSITETQYF. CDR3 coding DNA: TGTGCCAGCAGCCGATCAATTACAGAGACCCAGTACTTC. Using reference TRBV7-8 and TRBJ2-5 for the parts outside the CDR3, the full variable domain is GAGVSQSPRYKVAKRGQDVALRCDPISGHVSLFWYQQALGQGPEFLTYFQNEAQLDKSGLPSDRFFAERPEGSVSTLKIQRTQQEDSAVYLCASSRSITETQYFGPGTRLLVL.

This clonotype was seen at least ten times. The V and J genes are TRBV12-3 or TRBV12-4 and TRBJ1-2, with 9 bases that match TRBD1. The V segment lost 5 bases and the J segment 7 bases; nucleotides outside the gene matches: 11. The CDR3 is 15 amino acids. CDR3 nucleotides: TGTGCCAGCAGTATGGGACAGGGCCCCATCGGTGGCTACACCTTC. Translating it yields CASSMGQGPIGGYTF.

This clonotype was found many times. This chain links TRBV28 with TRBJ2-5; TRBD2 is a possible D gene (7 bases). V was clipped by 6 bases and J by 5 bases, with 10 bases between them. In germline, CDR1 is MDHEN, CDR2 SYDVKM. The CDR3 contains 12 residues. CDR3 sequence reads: CASSRGAETQYF. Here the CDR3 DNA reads TGTGCCAGCAGCCGGGGGGCGGAGACCCAGTACTTC.

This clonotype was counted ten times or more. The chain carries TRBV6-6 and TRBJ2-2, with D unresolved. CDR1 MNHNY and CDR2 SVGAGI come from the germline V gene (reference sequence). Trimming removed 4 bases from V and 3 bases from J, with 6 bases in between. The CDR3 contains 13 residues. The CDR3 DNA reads TGTGCCAGCAGTTCGATTTACACCGGGGAGCTGTTTTTT. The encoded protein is CASSSIYTGELFF.

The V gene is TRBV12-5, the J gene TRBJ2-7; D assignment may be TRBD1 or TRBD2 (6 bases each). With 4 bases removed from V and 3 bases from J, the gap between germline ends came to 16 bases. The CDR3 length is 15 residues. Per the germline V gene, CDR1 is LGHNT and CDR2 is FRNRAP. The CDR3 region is CASGSISEGDYEQYF. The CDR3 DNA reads TGTGCTAGTGGTTCAATCTCGGAGGGGGACTACGAGCAGTACTTC. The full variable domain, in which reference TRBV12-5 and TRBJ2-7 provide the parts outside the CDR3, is DARVTQTPRHKVTEMGQEVTMRCQPILGHNTVFWYRQTMMQGLELLAYFRNRAPLDDSGMPKDRFSAEMPDATLATLKIQPSEPRDSAVYFCASGSISEGDYEQYFGPGTRLTVT.

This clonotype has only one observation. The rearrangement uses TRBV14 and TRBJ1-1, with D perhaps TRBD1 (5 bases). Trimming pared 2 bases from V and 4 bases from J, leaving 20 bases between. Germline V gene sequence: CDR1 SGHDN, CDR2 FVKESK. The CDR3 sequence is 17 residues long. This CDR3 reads CASSQRLRAGGGTEAFF. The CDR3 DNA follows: TGTGCCAGCAGCCAACGCCTCCGGGCCGGCGGGGGCACTGAAGCTTTCTTT.

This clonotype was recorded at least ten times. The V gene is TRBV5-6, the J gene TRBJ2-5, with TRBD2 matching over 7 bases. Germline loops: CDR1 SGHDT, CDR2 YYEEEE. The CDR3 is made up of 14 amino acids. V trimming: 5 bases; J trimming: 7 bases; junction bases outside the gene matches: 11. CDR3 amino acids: CASSHSGPSGTQYF. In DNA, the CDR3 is TGTGCCAGCAGTCATAGCGGGCCCTCCGGGACCCAGTACTTC.

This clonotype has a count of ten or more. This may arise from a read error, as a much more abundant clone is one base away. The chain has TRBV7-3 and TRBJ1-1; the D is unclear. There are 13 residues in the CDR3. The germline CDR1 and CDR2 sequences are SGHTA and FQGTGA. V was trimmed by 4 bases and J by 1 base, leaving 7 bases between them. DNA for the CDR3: TGTGCCAGCAGCTCCGACGGGAACACTGAAGCTTTCTTT. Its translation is CASSSDGNTEAFF. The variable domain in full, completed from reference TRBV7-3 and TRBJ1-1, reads GAGVSQTPSNKVTEKGKYVELRCDPISGHTALYWYRQSLGQGPEFLIYFQGTGAADDSGLPNDRFFAVRPEGSVSTLKIQRTERGDSAVYLCASSSDGNTEAFFGQGTRLTVV.

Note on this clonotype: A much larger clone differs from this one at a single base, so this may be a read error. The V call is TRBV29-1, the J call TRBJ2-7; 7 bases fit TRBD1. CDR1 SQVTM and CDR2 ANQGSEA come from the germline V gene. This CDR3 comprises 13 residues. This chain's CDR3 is CSVEGQWSYGQYF. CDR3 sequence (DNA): TGCAGCGTTGAGGGACAGTGGTCCTACGGGCAGTACTTC.

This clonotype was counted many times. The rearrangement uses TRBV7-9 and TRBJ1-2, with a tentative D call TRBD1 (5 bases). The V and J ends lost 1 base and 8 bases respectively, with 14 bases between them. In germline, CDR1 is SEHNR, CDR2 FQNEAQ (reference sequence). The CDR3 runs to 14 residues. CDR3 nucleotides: TGTGCCAGCAGCTTAGATGCAGGGTTTCGCGGCTACACCTTC. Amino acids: CASSLDAGFRGYTF.

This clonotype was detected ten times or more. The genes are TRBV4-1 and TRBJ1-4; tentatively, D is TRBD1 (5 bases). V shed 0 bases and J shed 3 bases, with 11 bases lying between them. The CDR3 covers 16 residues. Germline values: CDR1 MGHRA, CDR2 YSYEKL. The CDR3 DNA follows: TGCGCCAGCAGCCAAGATCCGGGGGAGGCTAATGAAAAACTGTTTTTT. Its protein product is CASSQDPGEANEKLFF.

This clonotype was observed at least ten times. Here the CDR3 reads CASGARDASGQETQYF. The CDR3 DNA sequence: TGTGCTAGTGGTGCCCGGGATGCTAGCGGCCAAGAGACCCAGTACTTC. The chain carries TRBV12-5 and TRBJ2-5; 7 nucleotides match TRBD2. This CDR3 has 16 amino acids. The J segment lost 1 base and the V segment lost 5 bases, leaving 10 bases of the junction unmatched. CDR1 and CDR2 (germline): LGHNT, FRNRAP.

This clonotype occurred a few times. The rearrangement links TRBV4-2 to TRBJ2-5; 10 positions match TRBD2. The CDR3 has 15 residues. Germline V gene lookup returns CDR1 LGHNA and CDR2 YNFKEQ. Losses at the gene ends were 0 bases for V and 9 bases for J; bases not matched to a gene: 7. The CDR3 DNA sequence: TGTGCCAGCAGCCAAGACGGGACTAGCGAGGACCCCCAGTACTTC. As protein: CASSQDGTSEDPQYF.

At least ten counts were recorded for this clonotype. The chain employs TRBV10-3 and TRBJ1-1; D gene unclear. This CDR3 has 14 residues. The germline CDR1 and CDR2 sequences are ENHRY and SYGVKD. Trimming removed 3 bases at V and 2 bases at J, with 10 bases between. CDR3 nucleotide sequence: TGTGCCATCAGTGAAGGCAGTCACAACACTGAAGCTTTCTTT. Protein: CAISEGSHNTEAFF.

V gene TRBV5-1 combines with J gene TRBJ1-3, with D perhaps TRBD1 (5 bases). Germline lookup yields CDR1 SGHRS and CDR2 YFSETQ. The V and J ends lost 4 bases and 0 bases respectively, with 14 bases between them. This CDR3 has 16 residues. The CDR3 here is CASSPLGLNSGNTIYF. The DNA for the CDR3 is TGCGCCAGCAGCCCCCTGGGACTGAACTCTGGAAACACCATATATTTT.

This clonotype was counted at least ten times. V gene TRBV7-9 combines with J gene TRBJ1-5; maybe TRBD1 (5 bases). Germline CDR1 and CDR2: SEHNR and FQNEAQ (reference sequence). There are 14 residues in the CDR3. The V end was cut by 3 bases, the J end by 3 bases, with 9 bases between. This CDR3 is CASSLGTFNQPQHF. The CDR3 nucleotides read TGTGCCAGCAGCTTGGGGACTTTCAATCAGCCCCAGCATTTT. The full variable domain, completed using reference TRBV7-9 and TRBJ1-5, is DTGVSQNPRHKITKRGQNVTFRCDPISEHNRLYWYRQTLGQGPEFLTYFQNEAQLEKSRLLSDRFSAERPKGSFSTLEIQRTEQGDSAMYLCASSLGTFNQPQHFGDGTRLSIL.